This T cell receptor beta chain was sequenced during a study of long-term antiretroviral therapy in people with HIV. With survey level as its setting, the immunoSEQ assay was v3.0. TCRdb's table, derived via immunoSEQ multiplex PCR, lists solely in-frame clones and lacks some. Among 25,000 to 30,000 clones listed, approximately 80% were seen once. The CDR3 contains 13 residues. The V gene's germline CDR1 is SQVTM and CDR2 ANQGSEA. With 7 bases removed from V and 4 bases from J, the gap between germline ends came to 17 bases. The J gene is TRBJ2-7, the V gene TRBV29-1; tentatively, D is TRBD1 (6 bases). The sequence was obtained from a woman in her twenties or thirties with HIV. Material: unsorted PBMCs, obtained 1.1 years before starting antiretroviral therapy. In DNA form, the CDR3 reads TGCAGCGCTGGGGGCAGGGAGTGGTACGAGCAGTACTTC. The encoded protein is CSAGGREWYEQYF.